This T cell receptor beta chain was identified in a study of blood T cell repertoires in COVID-19. Original processing notes: Amplification of reference gene primers was used by the study to estimate nucleated cell counts. Sequencing was performed with immunoSEQ multiplex PCR; in TCRdb, only in-frame clones are kept and a portion is missing. D and trimming were read from the DNA, whereas the V and J calls and clone size are those reported in that table. The table shows about 230,000 clones, with about nine tenths occurring only once. Germline CDR1 is LNHDA and CDR2 is SQIVND (reference sequence). Unmatched junction bases numbered 6, after V lost 8 bases and J lost 4 bases. This CDR3 region has 14 residues.

Source material: peripheral blood. This clonotype originated in a man aged 50 to 59 with COVID-19, enrolled during active disease. This chain connects TRBV19 to TRBJ1-1, with TRBD1 identical over 11 bases. CDR3 sequence: CASERGQGGTEAFF. Here the CDR3 DNA reads TGTGCCAGTGAACGGGGACAGGGGGGCACTGAAGCTTTCTTT. The whole variable domain, filled in from reference TRBV19 and TRBJ1-1, reads DGGITQSPKYLFRKEGQNVTLSCEQNLNHDAMYWYRQDPGQGLRLIYYSQIVNDFQKGDIAEGYSVSREKKESFPLTVTSAQKNPTAFYLCASERGQGGTEAFFGQGTRLTVV.